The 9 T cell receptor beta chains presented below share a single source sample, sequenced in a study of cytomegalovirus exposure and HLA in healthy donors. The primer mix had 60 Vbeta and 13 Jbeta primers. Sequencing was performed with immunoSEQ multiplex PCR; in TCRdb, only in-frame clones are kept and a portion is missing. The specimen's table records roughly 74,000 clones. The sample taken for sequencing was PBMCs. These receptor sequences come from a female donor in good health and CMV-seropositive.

The CDR3 sequence is CASSGRDRETDYGYTF. CDR3 coding DNA: TGTGCCAGCAGTGGCCGGGACAGGGAAACTGACTATGGCTACACCTTC. The rearrangement links TRBV25-1 to TRBJ1-2, with TRBD1 identical over 9 bases. Germline CDR1 and CDR2: MGHDK and SYGVNS. There are 16 residues in the CDR3. The V and J ends lost 4 bases and 3 bases, in that order; junction bases with no gene match: 9.

The CDR3 bases are TGTGCCAGCAGCCCCGGGACTCCGGATAACTACGAGCAGTACTTC. It encodes CASSPGTPDNYEQYF. This chain links TRBV6-6 with TRBJ2-5; weak D call: TRBD2 (6 bases). The J call may be faulty, since TRBJ2-7 better matches the DNA end. CDR3 length: 15 amino acids. The germline V gene encodes CDR1 MNHNY and CDR2 SVGAGI (reference sequence).

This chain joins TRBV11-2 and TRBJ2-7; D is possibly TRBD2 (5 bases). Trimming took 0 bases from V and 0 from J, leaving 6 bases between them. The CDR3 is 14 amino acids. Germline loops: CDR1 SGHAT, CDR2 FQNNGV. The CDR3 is CASSLERGSYEQYF. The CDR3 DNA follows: TGTGCCAGCAGCTTAGAACGGGGCTCCTACGAGCAGTACTTC.

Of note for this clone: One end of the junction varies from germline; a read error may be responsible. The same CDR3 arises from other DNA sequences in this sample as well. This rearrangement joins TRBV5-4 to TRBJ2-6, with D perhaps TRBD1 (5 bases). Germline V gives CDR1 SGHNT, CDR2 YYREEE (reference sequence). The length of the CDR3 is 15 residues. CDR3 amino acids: CASSSQGTGANVLTF. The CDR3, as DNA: TGCGCCAGCAGCTCCCAGGGTACTGGGGCCAACGTCCTGACTTTC.

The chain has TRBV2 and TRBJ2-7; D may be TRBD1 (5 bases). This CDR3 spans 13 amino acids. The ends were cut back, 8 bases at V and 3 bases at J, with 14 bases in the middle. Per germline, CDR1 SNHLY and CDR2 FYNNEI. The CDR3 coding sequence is TGTGCCAGCCGGCTCAGACAGCTCTACGAGCAGTACTTC. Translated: CASRLRQLYEQYF.

The CDR3 bases are TGTGCCAGCAAGGACCCAGGGGGTATCACTGAAGCTTTCTTT. Amino acids: CASKDPGGITEAFF. The chain has TRBV5-4 and TRBJ1-1, with 7 bases that match TRBD1. The trim removed 6 bases at V and 4 bases at J, leaving 9 bases unmatched. CDR1 SGHNT and CDR2 YYREEE come from the germline V gene (reference sequence). The CDR3 totals 14 residues.

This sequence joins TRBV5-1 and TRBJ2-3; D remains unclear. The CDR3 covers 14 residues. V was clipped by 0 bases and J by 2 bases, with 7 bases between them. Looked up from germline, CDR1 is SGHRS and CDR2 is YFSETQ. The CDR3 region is CASSLDQATDTQYF. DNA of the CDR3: TGCGCCAGCAGCTTGGACCAGGCCACAGATACGCAGTATTTT.

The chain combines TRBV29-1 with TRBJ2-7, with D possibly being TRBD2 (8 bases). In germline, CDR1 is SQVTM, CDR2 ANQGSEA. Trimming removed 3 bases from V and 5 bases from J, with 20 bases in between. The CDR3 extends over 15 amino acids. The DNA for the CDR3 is TGCAGCGTTGAGGGTAGCGGGGCAGGGGGGAACGAGCAGTACTTC. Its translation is CSVEGSGAGGNEQYF.

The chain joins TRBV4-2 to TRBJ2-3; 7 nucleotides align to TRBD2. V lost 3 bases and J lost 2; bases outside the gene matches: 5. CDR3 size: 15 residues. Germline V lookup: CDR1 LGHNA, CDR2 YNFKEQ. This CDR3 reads CASSQGRDYTDTQYF. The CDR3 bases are TGTGCCAGCAGCCAGGGGCGGGACTACACAGATACGCAGTATTTT.